This T cell receptor (beta chain) originates from a study of Ad26.COV2.S vaccination and SARS-CoV-2 variants. On the study more broadly: The study gave Ad26.COV2.S intramuscularly, once or twice 56 days apart.

Treatment given: around 19 received Ad26.COV2.S at low or high dose, single or two shots; several received placebo; per-sample allocation not given. Each sample was drawn 63 days after the first injection (of vaccine or placebo). As regards this clone: Antigen specificity is unknown.

Per the germline V gene, CDR1 is LNHNV and CDR2 is YYDKDF (reference sequence). The CDR3 sequence is 15 residues long. V gave up 0 bases and J gave up 1 base, with 7 bases separating them. Whole-study findings and limits: The TCR-based breadth and depth measures might underestimate overall T cell responses.

Profiling relied on immunoSEQ multiplex PCR, and the TCRdb table lists in-frame clones only, not all of them. The repertoire holds about 680,000 clones, with around 89% as singletons. This sequence was found in a person between 18 and 59 years old who received the Ad26.COV2.S COVID-19 vaccine or a placebo. The genes are TRBV15 and TRBJ1-5; D uncertain. The sequencing used peripheral blood, collected in a trial of Ad26.COV2.S vaccine versus placebo. CDR3 bases: TGTGCCACCAGCAGAGATCTGCGGAGCAATCAGCCCCAGCATTTT. Its translation is CATSRDLRSNQPQHF.